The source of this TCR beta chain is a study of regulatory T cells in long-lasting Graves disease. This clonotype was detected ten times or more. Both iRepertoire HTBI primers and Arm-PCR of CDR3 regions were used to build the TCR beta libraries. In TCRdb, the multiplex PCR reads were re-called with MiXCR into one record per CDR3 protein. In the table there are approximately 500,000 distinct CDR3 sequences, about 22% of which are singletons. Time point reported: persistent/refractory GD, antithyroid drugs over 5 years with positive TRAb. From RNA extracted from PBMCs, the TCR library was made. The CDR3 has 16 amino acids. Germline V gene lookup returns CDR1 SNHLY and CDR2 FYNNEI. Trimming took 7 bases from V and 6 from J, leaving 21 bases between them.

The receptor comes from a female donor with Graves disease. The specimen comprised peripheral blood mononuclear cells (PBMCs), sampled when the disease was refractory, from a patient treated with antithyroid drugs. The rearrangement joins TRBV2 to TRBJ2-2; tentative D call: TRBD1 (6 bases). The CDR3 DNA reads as TGTGCCAGCAAGCTCGCCCCAGGGGTTGCCTCCGGGGAGCTGTTTTTT. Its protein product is CASKLAPGVASGELFF.